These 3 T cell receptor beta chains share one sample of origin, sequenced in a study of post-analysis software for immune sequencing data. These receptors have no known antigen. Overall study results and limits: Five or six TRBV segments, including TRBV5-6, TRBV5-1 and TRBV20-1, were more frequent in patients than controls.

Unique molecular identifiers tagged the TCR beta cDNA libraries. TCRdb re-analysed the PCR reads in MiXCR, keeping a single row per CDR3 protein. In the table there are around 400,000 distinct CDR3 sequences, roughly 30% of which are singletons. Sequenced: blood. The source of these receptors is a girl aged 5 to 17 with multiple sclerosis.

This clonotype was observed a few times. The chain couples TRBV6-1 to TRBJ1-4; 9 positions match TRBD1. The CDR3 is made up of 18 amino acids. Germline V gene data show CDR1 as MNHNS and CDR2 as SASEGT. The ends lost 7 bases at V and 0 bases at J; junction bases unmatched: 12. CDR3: CASTIKGTGIATNEKLFF. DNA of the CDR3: TGTGCCAGCACCATAAAAGGGACAGGGATTGCAACTAATGAAAAACTGTTTTTT.

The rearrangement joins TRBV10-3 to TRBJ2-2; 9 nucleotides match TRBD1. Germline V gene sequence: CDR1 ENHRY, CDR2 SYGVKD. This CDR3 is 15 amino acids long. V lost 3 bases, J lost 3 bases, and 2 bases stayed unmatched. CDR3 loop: CAISDRDRDTGELFF. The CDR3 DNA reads TGTGCCATCAGTGACCGGGACAGGGACACCGGGGAGCTGTTTTTT.

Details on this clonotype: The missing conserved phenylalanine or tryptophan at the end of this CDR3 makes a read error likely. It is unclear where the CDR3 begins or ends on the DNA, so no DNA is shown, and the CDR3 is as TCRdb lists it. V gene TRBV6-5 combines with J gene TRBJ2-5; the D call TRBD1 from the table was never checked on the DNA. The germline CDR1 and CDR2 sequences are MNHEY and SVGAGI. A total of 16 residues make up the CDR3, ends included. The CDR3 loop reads CASRAGRRDDGYTFGS.